This T cell receptor beta chain is from a study of T cells after yellow fever vaccination. TCRdb re-called the 5' RACE reads with MiXCR, one entry per CDR3 protein. The sample includes 310,000 or so distinct CDR3 sequences, around 3.6% of them seen just once. Note on this clonotype: The antigen remains undetermined.

Study-level findings and limits: Post-booster repertoires again held most primary-vaccination clones (about 96% CD4, roughly 88% CD8). Contamination of FACS-sorted repertoires by abundant clonotypes from the bulk population could occur.

Germline V gives CDR1 MDHEN, CDR2 SYDVKM. The CDR3 sequence is 13 residues long. Trimming took off 7 bases at V and 3 bases at J, with 13 bases between the two ends. This TCR derives from a man in his late teens or twenties who received the YFV17D yellow fever vaccine. The chain carries TRBV28 and TRBJ2-7, with D tentatively TRBD1 (5 bases). Sequencing used PBMCs, obtained on the day of the yellow fever booster vaccination. CDR3 coding DNA: TGTGCCAGCATAGGAAGTAGGGGCTACGAGCAGTACGTC. Protein sequence: CASIGSRGYEQYV.